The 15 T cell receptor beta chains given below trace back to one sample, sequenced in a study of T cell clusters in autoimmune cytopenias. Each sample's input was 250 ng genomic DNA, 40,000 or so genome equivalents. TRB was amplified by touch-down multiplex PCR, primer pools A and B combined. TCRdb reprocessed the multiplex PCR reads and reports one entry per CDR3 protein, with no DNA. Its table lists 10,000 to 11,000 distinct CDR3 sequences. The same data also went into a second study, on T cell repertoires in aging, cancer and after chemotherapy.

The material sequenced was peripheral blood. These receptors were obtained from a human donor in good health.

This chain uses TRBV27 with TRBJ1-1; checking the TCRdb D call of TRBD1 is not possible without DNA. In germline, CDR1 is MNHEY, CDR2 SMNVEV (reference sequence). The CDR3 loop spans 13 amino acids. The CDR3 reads CASSFGGRAEAFF.

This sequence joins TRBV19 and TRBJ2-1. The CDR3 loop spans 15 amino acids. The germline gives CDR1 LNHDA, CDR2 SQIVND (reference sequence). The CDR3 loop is CATNPDRSSYNEQFF.

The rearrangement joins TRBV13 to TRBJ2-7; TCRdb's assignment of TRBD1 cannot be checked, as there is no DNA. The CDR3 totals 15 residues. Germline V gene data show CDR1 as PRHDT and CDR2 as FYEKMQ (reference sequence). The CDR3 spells CASSRGTGGTYEQYF.

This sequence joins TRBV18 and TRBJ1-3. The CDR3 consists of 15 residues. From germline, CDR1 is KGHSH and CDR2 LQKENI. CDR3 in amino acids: CASSPDRSSGNTIYF.

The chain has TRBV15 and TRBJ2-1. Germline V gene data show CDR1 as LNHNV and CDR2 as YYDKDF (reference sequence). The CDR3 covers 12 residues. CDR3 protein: CATSTGYNEQFF.

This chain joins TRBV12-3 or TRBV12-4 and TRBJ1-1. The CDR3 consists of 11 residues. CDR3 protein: CASSELREAFF.

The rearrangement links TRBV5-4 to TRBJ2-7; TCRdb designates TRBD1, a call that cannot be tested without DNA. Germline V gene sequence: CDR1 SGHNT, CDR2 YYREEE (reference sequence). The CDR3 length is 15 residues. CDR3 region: CASSSDWDRDGEQYF. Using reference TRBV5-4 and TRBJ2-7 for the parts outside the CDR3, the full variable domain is ETGVTQSPTHLIKTRGQQVTLRCSSQSGHNTVSWYQQALGQGPQFIFQYYREEENGRGNFPPRFSGLQFPNYSSELNVNALELDDSALYLCASSSDWDRDGEQYFGPGTRLTVT.

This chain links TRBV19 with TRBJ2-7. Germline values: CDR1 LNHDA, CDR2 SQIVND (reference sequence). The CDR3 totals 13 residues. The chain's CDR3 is CASSMVEPSEQYF.

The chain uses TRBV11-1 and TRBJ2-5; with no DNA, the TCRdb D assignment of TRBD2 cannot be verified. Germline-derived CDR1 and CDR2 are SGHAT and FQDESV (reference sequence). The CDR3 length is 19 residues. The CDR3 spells CASSPPPGLAGGLEETQYF. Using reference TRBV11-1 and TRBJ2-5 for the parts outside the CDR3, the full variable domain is EAEVAQSPRYKITEKSQAVAFWCDPISGHATLYWYRQILGQGPELLVQFQDESVVDDSQLPKDRFSAERLKGVDSTLKIQPAELGDSAMYLCASSPPPGLAGGLEETQYFGPGTRLLVL.

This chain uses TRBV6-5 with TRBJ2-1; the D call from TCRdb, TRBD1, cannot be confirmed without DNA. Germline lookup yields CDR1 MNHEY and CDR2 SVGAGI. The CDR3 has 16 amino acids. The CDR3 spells CASSYGLGGYRNEQFF.

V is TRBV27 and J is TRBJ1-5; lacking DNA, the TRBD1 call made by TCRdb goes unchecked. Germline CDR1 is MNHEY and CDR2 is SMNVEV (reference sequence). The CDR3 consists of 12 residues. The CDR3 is CASSGQGQPQHF.

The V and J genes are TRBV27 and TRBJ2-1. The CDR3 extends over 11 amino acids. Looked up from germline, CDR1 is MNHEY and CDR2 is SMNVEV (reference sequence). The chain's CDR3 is CASSLYNEQFF.

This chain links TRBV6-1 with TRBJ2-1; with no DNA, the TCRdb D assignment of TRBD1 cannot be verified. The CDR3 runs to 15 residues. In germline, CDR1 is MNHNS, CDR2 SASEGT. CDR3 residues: CASSEFQGLGEEQFF.

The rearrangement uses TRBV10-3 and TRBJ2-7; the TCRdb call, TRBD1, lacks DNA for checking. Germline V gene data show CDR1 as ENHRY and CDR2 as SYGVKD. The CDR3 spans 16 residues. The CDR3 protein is CAIRPTHTGYGDEQYF.

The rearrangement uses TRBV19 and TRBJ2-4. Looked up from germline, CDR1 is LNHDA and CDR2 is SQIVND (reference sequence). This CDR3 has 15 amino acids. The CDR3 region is CASSIVGGSKNIQYF.